This passage covers 4 T cell receptor beta chains from one sample sequenced in a study of T cells after yellow fever vaccination. TCRdb reanalysed the 5' RACE reads using MiXCR and keeps one entry per CDR3 protein. Of fewer than 350,000 distinct CDR3 sequences detected, approximately 4.5% appear once; the ten largest clones hold just under 20%. The starting material was PBMCs, obtained 15 days after the yellow fever booster vaccination. The receptors come from a man aged 18-30 years who received the YFV17D yellow fever vaccine.

Comments on this clonotype: At one of its ends the junction is not consistent with the germline gene, which may arise from a read error. The chain has TRBV2 and TRBJ2-2, with no clear D. Germline values: CDR1 SNHLY, CDR2 FYNNEI. This CDR3 is built from 13 residues. Written as DNA, the CDR3 is TGTGCCAGCAGCGAAGACGGCGCCGGGGAGCTGTTTTTT. It is translated as CASSEDGAGELFF.

This clonotype was seen more than once but under ten times. CDR3 nucleotide sequence: TGTGCCAGCAGCCCCCGGGACAGCCAAGAGACCCAGTACTTC. Encoded protein: CASSPRDSQETQYF. The rearrangement joins TRBV4-2 to TRBJ2-5; TRBD1 agrees at 7 bases. CDR1 LGHNA and CDR2 YNFKEQ come from the germline V gene. The V segment lost 4 bases and the J segment 1 base; nucleotides outside the gene matches: 3. The CDR3 extends over 14 amino acids.

This clonotype has ten or more counts. CDR3 sequence reads: CASSPELRVTYNEQFF. The CDR3 coding sequence is TGCGCCAGCAGCCCGGAACTCCGGGTTACCTACAATGAGCAGTTCTTC. The chain joins TRBV4-3 to TRBJ2-1; no reliable D call. CDR1 is LGHNA and CDR2 is YSLEER in the germline V gene. The CDR3 consists of 16 residues. Trimming removed 4 bases from V and 2 bases from J, with 15 bases in between.

This clonotype was seen at least ten times. V usage is TRBV5-1 and J usage is TRBJ2-7; no definite D call. This CDR3 has 13 amino acids. Per the germline V gene, CDR1 is SGHRS and CDR2 is YFSETQ. V dropped 0 bases and J dropped 3 bases, with 7 bases sitting between them. The CDR3 coding sequence is TGCGCCAGCAGCTTGGGACCGAACTACGAGCAGTACGTC. Translating gives CASSLGPNYEQYV.